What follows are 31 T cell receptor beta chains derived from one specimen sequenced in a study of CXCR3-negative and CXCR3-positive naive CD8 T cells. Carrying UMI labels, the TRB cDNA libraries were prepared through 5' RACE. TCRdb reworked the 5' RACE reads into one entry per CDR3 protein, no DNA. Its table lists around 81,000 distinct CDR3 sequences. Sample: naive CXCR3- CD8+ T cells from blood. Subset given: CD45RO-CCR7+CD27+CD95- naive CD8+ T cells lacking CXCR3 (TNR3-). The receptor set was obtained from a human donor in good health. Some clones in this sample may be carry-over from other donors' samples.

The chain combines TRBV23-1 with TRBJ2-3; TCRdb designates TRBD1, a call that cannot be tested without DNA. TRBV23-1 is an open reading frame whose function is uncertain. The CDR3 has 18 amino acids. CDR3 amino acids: CASSHTPEGIASTDTQYF.

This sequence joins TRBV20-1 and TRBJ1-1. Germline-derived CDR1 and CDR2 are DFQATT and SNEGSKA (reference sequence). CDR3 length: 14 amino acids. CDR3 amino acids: CSAKRFGENTEAFF.

CDR3 amino acids: CASSLSVSSYEQYF. The V call is TRBV28, the J call TRBJ2-7. This CDR3 contains 14 residues. CDR1 MDHEN and CDR2 SYDVKM come from the germline V gene.

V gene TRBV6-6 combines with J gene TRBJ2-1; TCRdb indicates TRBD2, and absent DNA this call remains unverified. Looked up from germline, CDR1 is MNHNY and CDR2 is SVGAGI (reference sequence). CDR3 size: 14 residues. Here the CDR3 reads CASSSPSGANEQFF.

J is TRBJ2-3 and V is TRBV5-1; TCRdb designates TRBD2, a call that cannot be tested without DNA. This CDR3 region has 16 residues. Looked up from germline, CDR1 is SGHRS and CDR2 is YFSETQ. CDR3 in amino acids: CASSSESGGAGDTQYF.

This CDR3 reads CASSLVLAGANEQFF. The rearrangement uses TRBV11-2 and TRBJ2-1; with no DNA, the TCRdb D assignment of TRBD2 cannot be verified. The germline gives CDR1 SGHAT, CDR2 FQNNGV. The CDR3 length is 15 residues.

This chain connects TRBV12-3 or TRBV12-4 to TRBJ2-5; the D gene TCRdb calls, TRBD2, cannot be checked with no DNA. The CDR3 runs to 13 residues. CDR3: CASSFGGEETQYF.

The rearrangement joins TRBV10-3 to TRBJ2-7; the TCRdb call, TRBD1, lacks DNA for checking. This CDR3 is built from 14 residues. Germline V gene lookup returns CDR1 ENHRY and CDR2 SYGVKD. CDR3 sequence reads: CATSSGTGGLEQYF.

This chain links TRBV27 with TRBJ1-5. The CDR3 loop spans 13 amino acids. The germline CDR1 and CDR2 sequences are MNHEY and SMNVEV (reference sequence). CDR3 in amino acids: CASSSQALQPQHF.

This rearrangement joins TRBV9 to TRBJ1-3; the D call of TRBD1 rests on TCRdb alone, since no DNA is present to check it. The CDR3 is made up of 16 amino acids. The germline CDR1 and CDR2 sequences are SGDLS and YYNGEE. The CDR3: CASSVLGTVVGNTIYF.

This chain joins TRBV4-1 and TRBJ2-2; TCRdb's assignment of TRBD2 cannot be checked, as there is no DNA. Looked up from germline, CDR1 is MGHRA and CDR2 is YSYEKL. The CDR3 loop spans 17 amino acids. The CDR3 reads CASSQVQRGENTGELFF.

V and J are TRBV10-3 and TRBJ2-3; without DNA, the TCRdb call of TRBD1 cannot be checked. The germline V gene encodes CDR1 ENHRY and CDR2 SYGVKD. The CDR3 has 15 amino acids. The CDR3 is CAISVRGVGTDTQYF.

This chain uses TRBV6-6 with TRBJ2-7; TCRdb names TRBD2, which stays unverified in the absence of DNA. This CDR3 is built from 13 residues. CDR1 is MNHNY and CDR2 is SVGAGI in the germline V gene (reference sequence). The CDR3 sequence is CASSPDRLYEQYF.

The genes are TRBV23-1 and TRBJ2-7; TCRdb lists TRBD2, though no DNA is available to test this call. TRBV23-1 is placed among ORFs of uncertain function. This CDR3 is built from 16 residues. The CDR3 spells CASRPLGGESSYEQYF.

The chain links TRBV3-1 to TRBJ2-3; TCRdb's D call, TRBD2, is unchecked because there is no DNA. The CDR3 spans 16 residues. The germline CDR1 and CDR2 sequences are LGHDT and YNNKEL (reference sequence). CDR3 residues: CASTKGLAGSIDTQYF.

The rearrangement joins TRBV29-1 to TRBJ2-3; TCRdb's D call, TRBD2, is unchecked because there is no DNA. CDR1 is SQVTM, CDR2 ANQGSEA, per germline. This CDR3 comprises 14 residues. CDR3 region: CSVHPPFFIDTQYF.

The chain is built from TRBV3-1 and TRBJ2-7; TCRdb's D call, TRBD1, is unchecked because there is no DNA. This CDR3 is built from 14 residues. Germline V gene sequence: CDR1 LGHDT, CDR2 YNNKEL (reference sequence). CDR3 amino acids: CASSSQRGPHEQYF.

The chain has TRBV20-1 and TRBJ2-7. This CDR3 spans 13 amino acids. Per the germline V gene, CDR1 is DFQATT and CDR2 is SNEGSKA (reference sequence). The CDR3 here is CSAREAVSYEQYF.

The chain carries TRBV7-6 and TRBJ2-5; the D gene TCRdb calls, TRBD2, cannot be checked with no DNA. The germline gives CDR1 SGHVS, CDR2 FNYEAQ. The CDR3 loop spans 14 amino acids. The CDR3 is CASSSWASGETQYF. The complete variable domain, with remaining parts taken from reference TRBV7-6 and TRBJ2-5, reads GAGVSQSPRYKVTKRGQDVALRCDPISGHVSLYWYRQALGQGPEFLTYFNYEAQQDKSGLPNDRFSAERPEGSISTLTIQRTEQRDSAMYRCASSSWASGETQYFGPGTRLLVL.

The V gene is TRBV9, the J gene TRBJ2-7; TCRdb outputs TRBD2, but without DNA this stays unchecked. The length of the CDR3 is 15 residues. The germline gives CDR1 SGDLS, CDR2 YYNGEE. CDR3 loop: CASSSGTSGTYEQYF.

The CDR3 is CASSLDTLTSYNSPLHF. The chain couples TRBV7-2 to TRBJ1-6. The CDR3 runs 17 residues. Germline CDR1 reads SGHTA; CDR2 reads FQGNSA.

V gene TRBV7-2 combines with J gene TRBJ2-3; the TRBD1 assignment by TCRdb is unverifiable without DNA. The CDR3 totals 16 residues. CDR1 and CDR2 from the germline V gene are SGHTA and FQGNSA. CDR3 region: CASSLSWGGTTDTQYF. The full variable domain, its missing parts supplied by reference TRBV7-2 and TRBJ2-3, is GAGVSQSPSNKVTEKGKDVELRCDPISGHTALYWYRQSLGQGLEFLIYFQGNSAPDKSGLPSDRFSAERTGGSVSTLTIQRTQQEDSAVYLCASSLSWGGTTDTQYFGPGTRLTVL.

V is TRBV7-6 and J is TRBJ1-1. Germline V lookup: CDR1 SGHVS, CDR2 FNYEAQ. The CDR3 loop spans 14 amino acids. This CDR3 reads CASSLELQNTEAFF.

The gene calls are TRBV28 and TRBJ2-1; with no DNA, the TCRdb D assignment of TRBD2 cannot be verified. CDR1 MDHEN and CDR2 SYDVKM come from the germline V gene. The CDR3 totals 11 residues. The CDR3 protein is CASSRAHEQFF.

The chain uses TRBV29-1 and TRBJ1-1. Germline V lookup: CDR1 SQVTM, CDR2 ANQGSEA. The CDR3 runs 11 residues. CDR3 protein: CSAEVGAEAFF. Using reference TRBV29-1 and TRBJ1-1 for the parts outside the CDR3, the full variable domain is SAVISQKPSRDICQRGTSLTIQCQVDSQVTMMFWYRQQPGQSLTLIATANQGSEATYESGFVIDKFPISRPNLTFSTLTVSNMSPEDSSIYLCSAEVGAEAFFGQGTRLTVV.

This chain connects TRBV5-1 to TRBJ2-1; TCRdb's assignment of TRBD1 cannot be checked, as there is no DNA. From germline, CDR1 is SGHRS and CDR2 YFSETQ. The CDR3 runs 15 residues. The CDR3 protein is CASSWSDREDNEQFF.

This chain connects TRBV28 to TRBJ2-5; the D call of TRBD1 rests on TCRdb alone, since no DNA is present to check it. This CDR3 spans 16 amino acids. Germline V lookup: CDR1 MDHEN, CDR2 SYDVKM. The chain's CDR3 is CATETGRDWVQETQYF.

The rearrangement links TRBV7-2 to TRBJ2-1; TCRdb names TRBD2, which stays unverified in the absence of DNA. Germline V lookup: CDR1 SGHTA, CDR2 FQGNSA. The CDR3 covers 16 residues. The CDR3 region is CASSRGPGLAYNEQFF.

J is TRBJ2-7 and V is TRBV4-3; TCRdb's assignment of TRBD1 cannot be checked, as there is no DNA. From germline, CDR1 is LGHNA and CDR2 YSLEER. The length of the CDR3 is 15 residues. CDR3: CASSIRDSLPYEQYF.

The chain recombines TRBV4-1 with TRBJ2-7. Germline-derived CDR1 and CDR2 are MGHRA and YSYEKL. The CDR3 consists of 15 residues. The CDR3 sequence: CASSQGPGGPYEQYF.

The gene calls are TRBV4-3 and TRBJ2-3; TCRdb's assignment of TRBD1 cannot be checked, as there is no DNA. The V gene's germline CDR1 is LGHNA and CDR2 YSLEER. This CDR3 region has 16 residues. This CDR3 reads CASSQDRGQGADTQYF.